This TCR beta chain was profiled in a study of PD-1 blockade in classical Hodgkin lymphoma. Trimming shortened V by 2 bases and J by 8 bases, and 6 bases separated the two germline ends. CDR1 and CDR2 from the germline V gene are SNHLY and FYNNEI. This CDR3 contains 11 residues. The study, taken as a whole, reports: Prior therapy or disease activity may underlie the repertoire differences, whose causes remain undefined.

Time point of the sample: cycle 4 day 1 (C4D1), after five to seven weeks of nivolumab. Every patient was affected by relapse after autologous stem cell transplantation, while exposure to brentuximab vedotin was not uniform. A word on this clone: The antigen is unknown.

Repertoires were generated with immunoSEQ multiplex PCR, while TCRdb's copy carries only in-frame clones and drops some. The table has 6,500 to 9,500 clones, about 84% seen once. This TCR was recovered from a human donor with classical Hodgkin lymphoma. Sequencing used peripheral blood mononuclear cells (PBMCs), obtained before the fourth cycle of nivolumab. The chain links TRBV2 to TRBJ1-2; no clear D. The CDR3 DNA reads TGTGCCAGCAGTGAACATGAGGGCTACACCTTC. Amino acid sequence: CASSEHEGYTF.